The T cell receptor (beta chain) described here comes from a study of T cells in Graves' hyperthyroidism and ophthalmopathy. Across 18 months, stable Graves' hyperthyroidism was marked by no progression to ophthalmopathy. Disease duration under 2 months; hyperthyroidism patients were aged 18 to 65. This clonotype appeared a few times. Germline loops: CDR1 SEHNR, CDR2 FQNEAQ (reference sequence). CDR3 size: 16 residues. V lost 6 bases and J lost 0, with 17 bases in between. Amplified TCR beta CDR3 regions came from RNA transcripts. HTBI primers were used for first-round RT-PCR of the TCR CDR3. MiXCR, applied by TCRdb to the multiplex PCR reads, yields one record per CDR3 protein. The sample has fewer than 600,000 distinct CDR3 sequences, approximately 15% seen once.

Sequencing was performed on blood. The chain couples TRBV7-9 to TRBJ1-1, with D maybe TRBD1 (5 bases). This clonotype originated in a woman aged 40 to 50 with Graves' hyperthyroidism. The CDR3 sequence is CASSLGAVPMNTEAFF. As DNA, the CDR3 is TGTGCCAGCAGTCTCGGGGCGGTACCCATGAACACTGAAGCTTTCTTT.